These T cell receptor beta chains were read from a single sample in a study of blood T cell repertoires in COVID-19. Using immunoSEQ multiplex PCR, the repertoire was profiled, and TCRdb retains in-frame clones only, with some absent. The sample holds roughly 91,000 clones, around 80% seen once. Specimen: peripheral blood. Source of these receptors: a man aged 70-80 years with acute or convalescent COVID-19. The CDR3 runs from the conserved cysteine through the conserved F or W. D genes are given only for firm matches. Size tells how often a clone was seen (once, few, many) or the class of an expanded clone, and some rows leave it out.

CDR3 DNA	CDR3 protein	CDR3 length	V gene	J gene	D gene	clone size
TGTGCCAGCAGCTCTAGGGTCCTAGCGGTGTACCAAGAGACCCAGTACTTC	CASSSRVLAVYQETQYF	17	TRBV11-2	TRBJ2-5	TRBD2	-
TGTGCCAGCAGCTTGGGCGTCGGACCGCAGGGAGGCCATGGCTACACCTTC	CASSLGVGPQGGHGYTF	17	TRBV5-6	TRBJ1-2	-	-
TGTGCCAGCGCTCGCGATAGCTCCTACAATGAGCAGTTCTTC	CASARDSSYNEQFF	14	TRBV11-2	TRBJ2-1	-	once
TGTGCCAGCTCACAAGGAACAGAGTCTGGAAACACCATATATTTT	CASSQGTESGNTIYF	15	TRBV18	TRBJ1-3	-	-
TGTGCCAGCAGCTCCGCCCTGGACAGTACAGATACGCAGTATTTT	CASSSALDSTDTQYF	15	TRBV6-6	TRBJ2-3	-	once
TGTGCCAGCAGCCGACAGGGAGACCAGCATTTT	CASSRQGDQHF	11	TRBV28	TRBJ1-5	TRBD1	-
TGTGCCAGCGGGACTGATTATCAGCCCCAGCATTTT	CASGTDYQPQHF	12	TRBV7-9	TRBJ1-5	-	-
TGTGCCAGCAGCCCCCTTCAGGGTACAGATACGCAGTATTTT	CASSPLQGTDTQYF	14	TRBV6-6	TRBJ2-3	-	-
TGTGCCAGCAGCGGAGGCCTAGTTGGCGGGGAGCTGTTTTTT	CASSGGLVGGELFF	14	TRBV5-4	TRBJ2-2	-	-
TGCGCCAGCAGCTCGCAACTCTCTGGAAACACCATATATTTT	CASSSQLSGNTIYF	14	TRBV5-1	TRBJ1-3	-	-
TGCAGCGCCCGACTTAGCGATACGCAGTATTTT	CSARLSDTQYF	11	TRBV29-1	TRBJ2-3	-	once
TGTGCCAGCTCACGAGGGACTAGCGCTGGGCCGACAGATACGCAGTATTTT	CASSRGTSAGPTDTQYF	17	TRBV18	TRBJ2-3	TRBD2	-
TGTGCCAGCTCAGAGGGGCGGGGAGATACGCAGTATTTT	CASSEGRGDTQYF	13	TRBV18	TRBJ2-3	-	-
TGTGCCAACAGCTATAGCTCCTACAATGAGCAGTTCTTC	CANSYSSYNEQFF	13	TRBV7-2	TRBJ2-1	-	-
TGTGCCAGCAGTGAGACAGTCAGCTCCTATAATTCACCCCTCCACTTT	CASSETVSSYNSPLHF	16	TRBV2	TRBJ1-6	-	many
TGTGCCAGCAGTTCCTTTGACAGGGATGAAAAACTGTTTTTT	CASSSFDRDEKLFF	14	TRBV28	TRBJ1-4	TRBD1	-
TGCAGCTATTACAGGGACCCCTACAATGAGCAGTTCTTC	CSYYRDPYNEQFF	13	TRBV29-1	TRBJ2-1	-	once
TGTGCCAGTAGTCCCACAGACAGGCAAGAGACCCAGTACTTC	CASSPTDRQETQYF	14	TRBV19	TRBJ2-5	-	-
TGTGCCAGCAGCTTAGAGAGAGTGAATGAGCAGTTCTTC	CASSLERVNEQFF	13	TRBV11-2	TRBJ2-1	-	-
TGTGCCAGCTCACCACCGGGGGCTAACAATGAGCAGTTCTTC	CASSPPGANNEQFF	14	TRBV18	TRBJ2-1	-	-
TGTGCCAGCAGCTGGACAGGGAGCTCCTATAATTCACCCCTCCACTTT	CASSWTGSSYNSPLHF	16	TRBV5-6	TRBJ1-6	TRBD1	-
TGCAGCGTTGTAGGGCAGGGGTTGAACACTGAAGCTTTCTTT	CSVVGQGLNTEAFF	14	TRBV29-1	TRBJ1-1	-	-
TGTGCCAGCAGCTCCACGACAGGGTCTAATGAAAAACTGTTTTTT	CASSSTTGSNEKLFF	15	TRBV7-9	TRBJ1-4	TRBD1	once
TGTGCCAGCAAGAGTCCTAACTATGGCTACACCTTC	CASKSPNYGYTF	12	TRBV28	TRBJ1-2	-	-
TGTGCCAGCATCTTGGACACCACCGGGGAGCTGTTTTTT	CASILDTTGELFF	13	TRBV12-3/TRBV12-4	TRBJ2-2	-	-
TGTGCCAGCAGCTTAGACATCTCCGACGAGCAGTACTTC	CASSLDISDEQYF	13	TRBV5-4	TRBJ2-7	-	once
TGTGCCAGCAGTCCGGGACTAGCGTACAATGAGCAGTTCTTC	CASSPGLAYNEQFF	14	TRBV2	TRBJ2-1	TRBD2	-
TGTGCCAGCAGCTTCACAGGGGTGGGCGGCTACACCTTC	CASSFTGVGGYTF	13	TRBV5-5	TRBJ1-2	TRBD1	-
TGTGCCAGCAGCCGGGACAGAAATCAGCCCCAGCATTTT	CASSRDRNQPQHF	13	TRBV2	TRBJ1-5	TRBD1	-
TGCGCCAGCAGTTATACTACAGGGAGGGTGCAGCCCCAGCATTTT	CASSYTTGRVQPQHF	15	TRBV5-1	TRBJ1-5	-	-
TGTGCCAGCAGCCATTATTACGAGCAGTACTTC	CASSHYYEQYF	11	TRBV3-1/TRBV3-2	TRBJ2-7	-	-
TGTGCCAGCAGCGTAATGGGATCCCAGACAGTATCTCACTCTGGGGCCAACGTCCTGACTTTC	CASSVMGSQTVSHSGANVLTF	21	TRBV9	TRBJ2-6	-	-
TGTGCCAGCAGCTTAGGGGGAGGGGCCGGACCCCTCCACTTT	CASSLGGGAGPLHF	14	TRBV5-5	TRBJ1-6	-	-
TGTGCCAGCGCAGAACGCACAGATACGCAGTATTTT	CASAERTDTQYF	12	TRBV6-5	TRBJ2-3	-	-
TGTGCCAGCAGCCCGACAGGGGGGCATCAAGAGACCCAGTACTTC	CASSPTGGHQETQYF	15	TRBV11-2	TRBJ2-5	TRBD1	-
TGCGCCAGCAGCCAACCGACCGGAGCTTTCGGAAACACCATATATTTT	CASSQPTGAFGNTIYF	16	TRBV5-1	TRBJ1-3	-	-
TGTGCCAGCAGCCAAGGGACAGACTTATCACCCCTCCACTTT	CASSQGTDLSPLHF	14	TRBV3-1/TRBV3-2	TRBJ1-6	-	-
TGTGCCTGGAGTGTAAGGACCCAGGGTAATTCACCCCTCCACTTT	CAWSVRTQGNSPLHF	15	TRBV30	TRBJ1-6	-	-
TGTGCCAGCAGCTTACCCCCCAAAGGAGACGGAAACACCGGGGAGCTGTTTTTT	CASSLPPKGDGNTGELFF	18	TRBV7-9	TRBJ2-2	-	-
TGTGCCAGCAGCAGGGGGCGGACAGATACGCAGTATTTT	CASSRGRTDTQYF	13	TRBV2	TRBJ2-3	TRBD1	-